Following are 10 T cell receptor beta chains from one sample sequenced in a study of T-cell reconstitution after alpha-beta-depleted transplantation in children. Unique molecular identifiers were incorporated when the TCRbeta library was constructed. TCRdb called the PCR reads again in MiXCR, with one record for every CDR3 protein. This sample has approximately 590,000 distinct CDR3 sequences, with under 12% found just once. The sequences come from PBMCs from the stem cell graft donor, collected from the stem cell graft. The receptors here all came from a human donor who donated a stem cell graft to a child with acute myeloid leukemia.

This clonotype was observed many times. The chain employs TRBV27 and TRBJ2-1, with D possibly matching TRBD1 (5 bases). This CDR3 is built from 14 residues. The V and J ends lost 7 bases and 6 bases respectively, with 16 bases between them. Germline assignment: CDR1 MNHEY and CDR2 SMNVEV (reference sequence). The CDR3 DNA follows: TGTGCCAGCACCCGAGGTCAGGGCGGCAATGAGCAGTTCTTC. Its translation: CASTRGQGGNEQFF.

This clonotype was seen ten or more times. CDR3 sequence (DNA): TGCAGCGTTTCGAAGAAAGAGGGAAACACCATATATTTT. Protein sequence: CSVSKKEGNTIYF. The rearrangement links TRBV29-1 to TRBJ1-3; D is unclear. CDR1 SQVTM and CDR2 ANQGSEA come from the germline V gene. This CDR3 comprises 13 residues. V lost 5 bases and J lost 4, with 12 bases in between. The full variable domain, rest sourced from reference TRBV29-1 and TRBJ1-3, is SAVISQKPSRDICQRGTSLTIQCQVDSQVTMMFWYRQQPGQSLTLIATANQGSEATYESGFVIDKFPISRPNLTFSTLTVSNMSPEDSSIYLCSVSKKEGNTIYFGEGSWLTVV.

This clonotype was seen a handful of times. The genes are TRBV27 and TRBJ2-7; D remains unclear. The CDR3 spans 14 residues. Per the germline V gene, CDR1 is MNHEY and CDR2 is SMNVEV (reference sequence). V was shortened by 5 bases and J by 1 base, with 12 bases between the two germline ends. CDR3 sequence (DNA): TGTGCCAGCAGTCCCCGAGACATGTCCTACGAGCAGTACTTC. The encoded protein is CASSPRDMSYEQYF.

The rearrangement links TRBV28 to TRBJ2-7; TRBD1 might be the D (6 bases). The CDR3 is 14 amino acids. The germline V and J ends were trimmed by 7 bases and 3 bases, with 16 bases remaining between them. Per germline, CDR1 MDHEN and CDR2 SYDVKM. The CDR3 protein is CASTVQDRNYEQYF. CDR3 DNA: TGTGCCAGCACCGTTCAGGACAGAAACTACGAGCAGTACTTC.

This clonotype was observed a handful of times. J is TRBJ2-5 and V is TRBV15; D uncertain. The CDR3 loop spans 12 amino acids. The V and J ends lost 3 bases and 4 bases respectively, with 6 bases between them. Per germline, CDR1 LNHNV and CDR2 YYDKDF (reference sequence). The CDR3 region has the DNA TGTGCCACCAGCAGCCCACGAGAGACCCAGTACTTC. Translating gives CATSSPRETQYF.

A few counts support this clonotype. This chain connects TRBV28 to TRBJ1-4; tentative D call: TRBD1 (5 bases). CDR3 length equals 15 residues. Trimming cost V 1 base and J 5 bases, with 11 bases left between them. CDR1 and CDR2 (germline): MDHEN, SYDVKM. CDR3 in DNA: TGTGCCAGCAGTTTATTCGGGGACTCGAATGAAAAACTGTTTTTT. As protein: CASSLFGDSNEKLFF.

This clonotype was counted at least ten times. The J gene is TRBJ2-1, the V gene TRBV9; possibly TRBD2 for D (5 bases). From germline, CDR1 is SGDLS and CDR2 YYNGEE. The CDR3 runs to 18 residues. The V end was cut by 3 bases, the J end by 9 bases, with 28 bases between. CDR3 in DNA: TGTGCCAGCAGCGCTACCCCCGAGCGGCCCCCGGGGTTGGGTGAGCAGTTCTTC. It codes for CASSATPERPPGLGEQFF.

In this sample, this clonotype turned up a few times. The genes are TRBV9 and TRBJ2-1, with TRBD2 matching over 7 bases. V lost 1 base to trimming and J lost 3 bases; unmatched junction nucleotides: 19. CDR1 is SGDLS and CDR2 is YYNGEE in the germline V gene. The CDR3 has 20 residues. CDR3 nucleotide sequence: TGTGCCAGCAGCGTATCAGCGAGCGGGACTCAAACCGGGGGCTACAATGAGCAGTTCTTC. It encodes CASSVSASGTQTGGYNEQFF.

This clonotype has at least ten counts. V usage is TRBV12-3 or TRBV12-4 and J usage is TRBJ1-2; TRBD1 matches 7 bases. There are 13 residues in the CDR3. The trim removed 6 bases at V and 4 bases at J, leaving 5 bases unmatched. The CDR3 sequence is CASSSGTVYGYTF. The CDR3 region has the DNA TGTGCCAGCAGCTCCGGGACAGTCTATGGCTACACCTTC.

A few counts support this clonotype. The rearrangement uses TRBV2 and TRBJ1-6; no reliable D call. CDR1 is SNHLY, CDR2 FYNNEI, per germline. The CDR3 extends over 12 amino acids. The ends were cut back, 7 bases at V and 7 bases at J, with 8 bases in the middle. CDR3 in amino acids: CASKRYNSPLHF. The CDR3 region has the DNA TGTGCCAGCAAAAGGTACAATTCACCCCTCCACTTT. Looking up the rest from reference TRBV2 and TRBJ1-6 gives the full variable domain: EPEVTQTPSHQVTQMGQEVILRCVPISNHLYFYWYRQILGQKVEFLVSFYNNEISEKSEIFDDQFSVERPDGSNFTLKIRSTKLEDSAMYFCASKRYNSPLHFGNGTRLTVT.